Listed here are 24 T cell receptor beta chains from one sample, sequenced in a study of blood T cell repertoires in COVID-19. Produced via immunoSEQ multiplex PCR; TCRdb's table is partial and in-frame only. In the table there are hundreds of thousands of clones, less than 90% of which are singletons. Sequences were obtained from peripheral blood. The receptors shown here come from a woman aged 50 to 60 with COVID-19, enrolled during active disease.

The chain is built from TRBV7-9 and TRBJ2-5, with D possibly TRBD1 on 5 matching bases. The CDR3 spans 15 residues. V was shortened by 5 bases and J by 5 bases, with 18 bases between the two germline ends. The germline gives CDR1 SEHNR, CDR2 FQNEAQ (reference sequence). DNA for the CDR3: TGTGCCAGCAGCCCCGGCAGGGTGATGGGGGAGACCCAGTACTTC. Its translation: CASSPGRVMGETQYF.

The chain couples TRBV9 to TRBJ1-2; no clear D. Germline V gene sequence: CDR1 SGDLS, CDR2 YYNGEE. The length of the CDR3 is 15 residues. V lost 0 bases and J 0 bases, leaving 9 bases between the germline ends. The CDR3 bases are TGTGCCAGCAGCGTAGGCAGGATATCTAACTATGGCTACACCTTC. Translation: CASSVGRISNYGYTF.

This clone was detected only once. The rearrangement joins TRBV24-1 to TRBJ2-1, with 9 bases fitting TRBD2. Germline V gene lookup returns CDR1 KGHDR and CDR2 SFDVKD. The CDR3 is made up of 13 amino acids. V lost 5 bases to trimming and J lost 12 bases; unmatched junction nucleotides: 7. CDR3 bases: TGTGCCACCAGTGTCACCAGCGGGGGGCGGCAGTTCTTC. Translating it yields CATSVTSGGRQFF.

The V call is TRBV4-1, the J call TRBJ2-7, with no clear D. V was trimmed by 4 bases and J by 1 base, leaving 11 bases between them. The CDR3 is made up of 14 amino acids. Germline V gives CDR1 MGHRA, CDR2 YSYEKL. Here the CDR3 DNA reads TGCGCCAGCAGCCCAGAGGCCTCGTCCTACGAGCAGTACTTC. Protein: CASSPEASSYEQYF.

In nucleotides, the CDR3 is TGTGCCAGCAGCCAAGGTGTCGGGAACACCGGGGAGCTGTTTTTT. Protein: CASSQGVGNTGELFF. V is TRBV3-1 (or the pseudogene TRBV3-2) and J is TRBJ2-2, with unresolved D. CDR3 size: 15 residues. From germline, CDR1 is LGHDT and CDR2 YNNKEL (reference sequence). V shed 1 base and J shed 1 base, with 7 bases lying between them.

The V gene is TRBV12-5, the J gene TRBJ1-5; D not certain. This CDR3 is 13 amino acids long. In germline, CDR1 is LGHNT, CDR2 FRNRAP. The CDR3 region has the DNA TGTGCCTCGGGAGGGATTGGCAATCAGCCCCAGCATTTT. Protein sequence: CASGGIGNQPQHF.

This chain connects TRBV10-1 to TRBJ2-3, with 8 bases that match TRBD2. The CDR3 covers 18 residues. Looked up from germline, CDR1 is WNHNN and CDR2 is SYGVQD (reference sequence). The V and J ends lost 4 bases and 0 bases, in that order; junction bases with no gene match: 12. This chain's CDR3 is CASSGAPLGGASTDTQYF. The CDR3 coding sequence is TGCGCCAGCAGTGGGGCCCCACTCGGGGGGGCGAGCACAGATACGCAGTATTTT.

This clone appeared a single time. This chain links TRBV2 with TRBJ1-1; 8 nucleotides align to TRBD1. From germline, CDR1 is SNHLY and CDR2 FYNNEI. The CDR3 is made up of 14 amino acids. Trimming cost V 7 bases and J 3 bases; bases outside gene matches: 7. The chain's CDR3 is CASTEQGADTEAFF. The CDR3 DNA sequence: TGTGCCAGCACTGAGCAGGGGGCAGACACTGAAGCTTTCTTT. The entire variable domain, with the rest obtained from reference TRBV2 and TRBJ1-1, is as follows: EPEVTQTPSHQVTQMGQEVILRCVPISNHLYFYWYRQILGQKVEFLVSFYNNEISEKSEIFDDQFSVERPDGSNFTLKIRSTKLEDSAMYFCASTEQGADTEAFFGQGTRLTVV.

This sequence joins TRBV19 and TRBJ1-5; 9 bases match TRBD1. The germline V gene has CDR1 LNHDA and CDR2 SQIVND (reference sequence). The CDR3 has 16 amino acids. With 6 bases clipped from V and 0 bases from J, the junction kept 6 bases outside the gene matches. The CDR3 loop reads CASRIKTGGSNQPQHF. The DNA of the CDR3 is TGTGCCAGTAGGATTAAGACAGGGGGTAGCAATCAGCCCCAGCATTTT.

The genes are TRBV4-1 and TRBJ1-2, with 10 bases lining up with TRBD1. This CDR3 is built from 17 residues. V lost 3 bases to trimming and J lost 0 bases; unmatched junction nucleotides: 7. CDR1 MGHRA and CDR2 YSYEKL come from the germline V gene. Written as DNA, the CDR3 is TGCGCCAGCAGCCACCCGGGACAGGGGAAGGCTAACTATGGCTACACCTTC. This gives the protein CASSHPGQGKANYGYTF.

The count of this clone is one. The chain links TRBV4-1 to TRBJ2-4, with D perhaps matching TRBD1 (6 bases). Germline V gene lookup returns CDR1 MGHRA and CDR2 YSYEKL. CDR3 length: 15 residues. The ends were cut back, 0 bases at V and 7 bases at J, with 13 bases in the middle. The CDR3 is CASSQDGDILNIQYF. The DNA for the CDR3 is TGCGCCAGCAGCCAAGATGGGGACATATTGAACATTCAGTACTTC.

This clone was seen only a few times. CDR3 amino acids: CASHDSHNEQFF. CDR3 DNA sequence: TGTGCCAGTCATGACAGCCACAATGAGCAGTTCTTC. The chain combines TRBV28 with TRBJ2-1; maybe TRBD1 (5 bases). V gave up 9 bases and J gave up 5 bases, with 11 bases separating them. Germline CDR1 reads MDHEN; CDR2 reads SYDVKM. The CDR3 length is 12 residues.

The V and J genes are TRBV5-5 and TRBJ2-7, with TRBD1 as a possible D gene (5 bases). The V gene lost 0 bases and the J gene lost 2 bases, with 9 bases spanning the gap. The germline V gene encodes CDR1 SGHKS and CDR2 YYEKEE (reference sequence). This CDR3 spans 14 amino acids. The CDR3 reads CASSLVGQPYEQYF. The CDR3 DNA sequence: TGTGCCAGCAGCTTGGTGGGGCAGCCCTACGAGCAGTACTTC.

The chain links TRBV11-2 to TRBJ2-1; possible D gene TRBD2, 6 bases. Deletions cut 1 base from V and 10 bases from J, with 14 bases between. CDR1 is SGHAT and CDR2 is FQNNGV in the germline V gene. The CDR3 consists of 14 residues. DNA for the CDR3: TGTGCCAGCAGCTTAGGATCGGGCGGGGTGGAGCAGTTCTTC. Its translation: CASSLGSGGVEQFF.

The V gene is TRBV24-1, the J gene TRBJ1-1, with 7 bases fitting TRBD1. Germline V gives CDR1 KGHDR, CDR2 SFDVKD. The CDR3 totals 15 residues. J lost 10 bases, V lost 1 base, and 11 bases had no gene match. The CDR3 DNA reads TGTGCCACCAGTGATTTAGAAATGATGAGGGGGCGAGCTTTCTTT. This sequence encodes CATSDLEMMRGRAFF.

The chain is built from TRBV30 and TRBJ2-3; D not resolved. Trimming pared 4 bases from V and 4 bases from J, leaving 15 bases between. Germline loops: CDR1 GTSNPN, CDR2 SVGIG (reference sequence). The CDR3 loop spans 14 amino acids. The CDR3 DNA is TGTGCCTGGAACTCAGCGCTGGGTGCAGATACGCAGTATTTT. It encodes CAWNSALGADTQYF.

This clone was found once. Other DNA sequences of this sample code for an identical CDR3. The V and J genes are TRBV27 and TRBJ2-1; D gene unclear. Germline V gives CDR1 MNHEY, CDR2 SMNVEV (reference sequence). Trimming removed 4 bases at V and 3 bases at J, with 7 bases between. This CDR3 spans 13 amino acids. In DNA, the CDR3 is TGTGCCAGCAGTTCCTCTAGCTACAATGAGCAGTTCTTC. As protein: CASSSSSYNEQFF.

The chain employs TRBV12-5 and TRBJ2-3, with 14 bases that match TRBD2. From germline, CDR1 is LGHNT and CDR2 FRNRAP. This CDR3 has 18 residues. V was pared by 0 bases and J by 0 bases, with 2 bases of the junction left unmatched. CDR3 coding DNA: TGTGCTAGTGGTTTGGTAAGGACTAGCGGGGGGAGCACAGATACGCAGTATTTT. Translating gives CASGLVRTSGGSTDTQYF.

CDR3 sequence: CASSPRLAGSTGELFF. CDR3 nucleotide sequence: TGTGCCAGCAGCCCGCGACTAGCGGGGTCAACCGGGGAGCTGTTTTTT. The gene calls are TRBV4-2 and TRBJ2-2; 11 nucleotides line up with TRBD2. From germline, CDR1 is LGHNA and CDR2 YNFKEQ. This CDR3 contains 16 residues. With 4 bases clipped from V and 5 bases from J, the junction kept 6 bases outside the gene matches.

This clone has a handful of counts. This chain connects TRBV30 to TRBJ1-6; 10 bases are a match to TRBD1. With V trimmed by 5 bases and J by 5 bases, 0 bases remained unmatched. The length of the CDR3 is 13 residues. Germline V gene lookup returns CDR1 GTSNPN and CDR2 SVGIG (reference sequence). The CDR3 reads CAWGTGDNSPLHF. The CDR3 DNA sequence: TGTGCCTGGGGGACAGGGGATAATTCACCCCTCCACTTT.

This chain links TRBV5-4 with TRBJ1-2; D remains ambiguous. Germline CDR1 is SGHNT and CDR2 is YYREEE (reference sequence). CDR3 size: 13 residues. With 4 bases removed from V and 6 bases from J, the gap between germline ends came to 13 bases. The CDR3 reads CASSPRVSDGYTF. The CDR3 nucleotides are TGTGCCAGCAGCCCACGTGTCTCGGATGGCTACACCTTC.

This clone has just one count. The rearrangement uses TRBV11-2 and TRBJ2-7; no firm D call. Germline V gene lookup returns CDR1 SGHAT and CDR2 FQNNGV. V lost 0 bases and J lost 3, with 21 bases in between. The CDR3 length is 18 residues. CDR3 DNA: TGTGCCAGCAGCTTAGAGCTTCCGGCCGGCAGCCTAGTCTACGAGCAGTACTTC. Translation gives CASSLELPAGSLVYEQYF.

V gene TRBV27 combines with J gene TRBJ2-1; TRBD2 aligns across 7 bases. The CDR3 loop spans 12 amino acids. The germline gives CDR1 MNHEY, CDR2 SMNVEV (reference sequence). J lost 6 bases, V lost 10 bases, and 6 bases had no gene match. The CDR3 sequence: CATGGGINEQFF. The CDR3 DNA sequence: TGTGCCACTGGGGGGGGGATCAATGAGCAGTTCTTC.

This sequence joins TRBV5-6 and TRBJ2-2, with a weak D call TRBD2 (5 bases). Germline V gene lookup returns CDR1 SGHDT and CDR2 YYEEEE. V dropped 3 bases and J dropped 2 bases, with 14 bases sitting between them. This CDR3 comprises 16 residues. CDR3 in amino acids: CASSSLGLANTGELFF. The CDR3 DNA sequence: TGTGCCAGCAGCTCCCTCGGGCTAGCAAACACCGGGGAGCTGTTTTTT.